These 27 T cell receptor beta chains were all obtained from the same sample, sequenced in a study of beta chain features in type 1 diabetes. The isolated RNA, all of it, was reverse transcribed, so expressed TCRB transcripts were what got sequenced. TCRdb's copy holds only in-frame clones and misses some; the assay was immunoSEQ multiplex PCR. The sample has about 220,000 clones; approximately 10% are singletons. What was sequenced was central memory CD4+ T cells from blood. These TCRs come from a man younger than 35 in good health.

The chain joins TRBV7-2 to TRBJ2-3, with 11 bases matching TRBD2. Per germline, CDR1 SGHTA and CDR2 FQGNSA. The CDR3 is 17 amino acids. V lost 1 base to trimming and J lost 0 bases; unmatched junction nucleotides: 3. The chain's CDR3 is CASSLVGTSGSTDTQYF. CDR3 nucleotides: TGTGCCAGCAGCTTAGTCGGGACTAGCGGTAGCACAGATACGCAGTATTTT.

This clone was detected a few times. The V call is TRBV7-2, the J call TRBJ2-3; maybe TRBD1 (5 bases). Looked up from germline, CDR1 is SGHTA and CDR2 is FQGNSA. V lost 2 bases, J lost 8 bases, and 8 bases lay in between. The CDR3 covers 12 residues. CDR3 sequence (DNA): TGTGCCAGCAGCTTACAGGGCGGTACGCAGTATTTT. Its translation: CASSLQGGTQYF.

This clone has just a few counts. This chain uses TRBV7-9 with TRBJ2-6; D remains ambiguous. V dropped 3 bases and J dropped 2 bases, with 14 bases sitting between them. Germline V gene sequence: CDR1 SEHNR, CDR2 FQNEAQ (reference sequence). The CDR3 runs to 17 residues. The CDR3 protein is CASSFPLGWAGANVLTF. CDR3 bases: TGTGCCAGCAGCTTTCCCCTAGGGTGGGCTGGGGCCAACGTCCTGACTTTC.

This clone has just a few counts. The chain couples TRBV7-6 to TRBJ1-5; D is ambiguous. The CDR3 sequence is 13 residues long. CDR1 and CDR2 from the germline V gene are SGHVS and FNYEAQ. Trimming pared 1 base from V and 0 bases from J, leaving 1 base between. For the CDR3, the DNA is TGTGCCAGCAGCTTAGATAGCAATCAGCCCCAGCATTTT. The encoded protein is CASSLDSNQPQHF.

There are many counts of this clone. CDR3 region: CATSSRTGGRDTQYF. The CDR3 region has the DNA TGTGCCACCAGCAGTAGGACAGGGGGACGGGATACGCAGTATTTT. V and J are TRBV15 and TRBJ2-3, with TRBD1 matching over 10 bases. The CDR3 contains 15 residues. Trimming cost V 3 bases and J 6 bases; bases outside gene matches: 6. Germline-derived CDR1 and CDR2 are LNHNV and YYDKDF (reference sequence).

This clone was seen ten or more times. The CDR3 region has the DNA TGCGCCAGCAGCTTGGCCCCGGGAGCCTACAATGAGCAGTTCTTC. This sequence encodes CASSLAPGAYNEQFF. This rearrangement joins TRBV5-1 to TRBJ2-1; D perhaps matches TRBD2 (6 bases). The CDR3 covers 15 residues. V lost 0 bases and J 2 bases, leaving 9 bases between the germline ends. CDR1 and CDR2 from the germline V gene are SGHRS and YFSETQ. The complete variable domain, with remaining parts taken from reference TRBV5-1 and TRBJ2-1, reads KAGVTQTPRYLIKTRGQQVTLSCSPISGHRSVSWYQQTPGQGLQFLFEYFSETQRNKGNFPGRFSGRQFSNSRSEMNVSTLELGDSALYLCASSLAPGAYNEQFFGPGTRLTVL.

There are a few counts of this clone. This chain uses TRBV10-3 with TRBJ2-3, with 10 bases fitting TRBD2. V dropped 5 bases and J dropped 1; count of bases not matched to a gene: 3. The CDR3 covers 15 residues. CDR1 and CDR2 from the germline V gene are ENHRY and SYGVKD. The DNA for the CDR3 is TGTGCCATCAGTCCCGGGACTAGCGGCACAGATACGCAGTATTTT. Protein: CAISPGTSGTDTQYF.

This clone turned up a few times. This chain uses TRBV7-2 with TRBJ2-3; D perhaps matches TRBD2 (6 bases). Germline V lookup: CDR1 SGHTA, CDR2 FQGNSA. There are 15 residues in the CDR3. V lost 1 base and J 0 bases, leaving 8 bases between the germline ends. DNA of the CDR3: TGTGCCAGCAGCTTAGACGGGAGTAGCACAGATACGCAGTATTTT. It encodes CASSLDGSSTDTQYF.

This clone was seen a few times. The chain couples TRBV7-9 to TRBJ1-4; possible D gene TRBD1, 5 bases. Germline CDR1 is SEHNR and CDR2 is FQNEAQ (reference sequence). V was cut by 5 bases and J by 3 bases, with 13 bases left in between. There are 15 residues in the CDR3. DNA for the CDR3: TGTGCCAGCAGCCCCAACGGGGCGGCTAATGAAAAACTGTTTTTT. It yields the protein CASSPNGAANEKLFF.

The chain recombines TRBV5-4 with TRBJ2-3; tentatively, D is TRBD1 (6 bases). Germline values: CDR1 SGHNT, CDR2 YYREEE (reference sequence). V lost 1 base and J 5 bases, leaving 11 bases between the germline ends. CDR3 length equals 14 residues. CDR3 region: CASSLTQGGDTQYF. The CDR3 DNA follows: TGTGCCAGCAGCTTGACACAGGGTGGAGATACGCAGTATTTT.

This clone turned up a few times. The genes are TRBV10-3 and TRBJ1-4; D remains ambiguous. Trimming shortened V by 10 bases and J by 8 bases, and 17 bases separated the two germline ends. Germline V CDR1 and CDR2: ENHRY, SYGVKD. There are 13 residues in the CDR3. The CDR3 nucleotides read TGTGCCACGCGCCCGGAGATAGGGGAAAAACTGTTTTTT. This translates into CATRPEIGEKLFF.

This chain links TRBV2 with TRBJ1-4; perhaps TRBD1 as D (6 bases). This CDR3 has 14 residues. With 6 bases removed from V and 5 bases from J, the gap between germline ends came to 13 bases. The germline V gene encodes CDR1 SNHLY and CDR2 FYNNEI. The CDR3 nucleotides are TGTGCCAGCAGCGTTTCAGGGGTAAATGAAAAACTGTTTTTT. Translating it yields CASSVSGVNEKLFF.

The CDR3 DNA follows: TGTGCCACCAGCAGATCGGGGCTCGCCACAGATACGCAGTATTTT. Translated: CATSRSGLATDTQYF. This chain uses TRBV15 with TRBJ2-3; D may correspond to TRBD1 or TRBD2 (5 bases each). This CDR3 has 15 residues. Germline V gene sequence: CDR1 LNHNV, CDR2 YYDKDF (reference sequence). V shed 2 bases and J shed 2 bases, with 11 bases lying between them.

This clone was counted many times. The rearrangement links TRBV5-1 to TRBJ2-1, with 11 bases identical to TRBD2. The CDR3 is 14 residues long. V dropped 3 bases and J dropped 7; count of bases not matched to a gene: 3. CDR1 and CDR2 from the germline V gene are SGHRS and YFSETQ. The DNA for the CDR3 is TGCGCCAGCAGCTCCACTAGCGGGAGTAATGAGCAGTTCTTC. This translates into CASSSTSGSNEQFF.

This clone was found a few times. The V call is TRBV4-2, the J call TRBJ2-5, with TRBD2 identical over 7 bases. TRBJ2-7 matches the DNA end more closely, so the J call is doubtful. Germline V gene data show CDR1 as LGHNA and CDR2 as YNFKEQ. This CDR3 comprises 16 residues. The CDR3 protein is CASSRDVTSPTYEQYF. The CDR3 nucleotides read TGTGCCAGCAGCCGCGACGTGACTAGCCCGACCTACGAGCAGTACTTC.

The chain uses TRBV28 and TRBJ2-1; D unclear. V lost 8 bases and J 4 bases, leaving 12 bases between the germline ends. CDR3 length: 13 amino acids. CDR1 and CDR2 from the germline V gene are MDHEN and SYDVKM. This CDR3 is CASSEGRYNEQFF. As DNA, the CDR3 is TGTGCCAGCTCAGAAGGGCGGTACAATGAGCAGTTCTTC.

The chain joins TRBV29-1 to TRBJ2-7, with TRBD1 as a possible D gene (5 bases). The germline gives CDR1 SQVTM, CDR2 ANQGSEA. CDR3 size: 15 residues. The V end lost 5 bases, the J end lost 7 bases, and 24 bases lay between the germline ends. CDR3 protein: CSVLENPARVGEQYF. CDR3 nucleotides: TGCAGCGTTCTCGAAAACCCGGCCAGGGTGGGTGAGCAGTACTTC.

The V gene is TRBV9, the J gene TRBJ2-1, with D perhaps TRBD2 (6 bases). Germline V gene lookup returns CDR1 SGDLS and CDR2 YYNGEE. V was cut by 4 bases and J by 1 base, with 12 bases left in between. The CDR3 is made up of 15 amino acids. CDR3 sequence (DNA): TGTGCCAGCAGCCCCGGTAGCGGATCCTACAATGAGCAGTTCTTC. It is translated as CASSPGSGSYNEQFF.

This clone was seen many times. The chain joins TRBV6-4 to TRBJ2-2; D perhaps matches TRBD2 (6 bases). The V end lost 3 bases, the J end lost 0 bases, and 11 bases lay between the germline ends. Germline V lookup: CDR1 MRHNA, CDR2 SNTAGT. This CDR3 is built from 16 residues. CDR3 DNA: TGTGCCAGCAGTGAGTTTGGAGGGACGAACACCGGGGAGCTGTTTTTT. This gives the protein CASSEFGGTNTGELFF.

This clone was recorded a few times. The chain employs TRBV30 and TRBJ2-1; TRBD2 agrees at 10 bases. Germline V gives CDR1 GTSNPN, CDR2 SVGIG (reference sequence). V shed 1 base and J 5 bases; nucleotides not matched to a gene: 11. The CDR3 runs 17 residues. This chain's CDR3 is CAWSGRGGLAVHNEQFF. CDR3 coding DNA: TGTGCCTGGAGTGGCCGGGGCGGACTAGCGGTACACAATGAGCAGTTCTTC.

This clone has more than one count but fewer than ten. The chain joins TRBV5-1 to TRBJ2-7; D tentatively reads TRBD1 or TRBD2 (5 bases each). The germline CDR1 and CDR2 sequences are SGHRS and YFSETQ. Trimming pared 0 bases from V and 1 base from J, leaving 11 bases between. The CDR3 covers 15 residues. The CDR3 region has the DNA TGCGCCAGCAGCTTGGGAGGGACGGATTCCTACGAGCAGTACTTC. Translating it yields CASSLGGTDSYEQYF.

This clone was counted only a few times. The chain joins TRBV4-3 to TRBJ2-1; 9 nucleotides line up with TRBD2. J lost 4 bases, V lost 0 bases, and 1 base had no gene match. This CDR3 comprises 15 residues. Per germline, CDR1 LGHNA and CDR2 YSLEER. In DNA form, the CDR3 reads TGCGCCAGCAGCCAAGATAGCGGGGGATACAATGAGCAGTTCTTC. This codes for CASSQDSGGYNEQFF.

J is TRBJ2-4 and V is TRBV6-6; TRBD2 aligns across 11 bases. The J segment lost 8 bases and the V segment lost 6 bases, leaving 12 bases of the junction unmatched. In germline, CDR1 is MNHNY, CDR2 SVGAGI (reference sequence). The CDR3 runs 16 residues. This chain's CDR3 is CASRPIAGGNLHIQYF. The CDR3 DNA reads TGTGCCAGCAGACCCATAGCGGGAGGGAATTTGCACATTCAGTACTTC.

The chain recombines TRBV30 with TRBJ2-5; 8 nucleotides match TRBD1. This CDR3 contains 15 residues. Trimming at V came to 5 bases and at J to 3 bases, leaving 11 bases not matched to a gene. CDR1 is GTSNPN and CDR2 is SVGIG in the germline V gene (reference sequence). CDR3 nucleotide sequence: TGTGCCTGGGCGACCGGGACAGGCTTCGAAGAGACCCAGTACTTC. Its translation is CAWATGTGFEETQYF.

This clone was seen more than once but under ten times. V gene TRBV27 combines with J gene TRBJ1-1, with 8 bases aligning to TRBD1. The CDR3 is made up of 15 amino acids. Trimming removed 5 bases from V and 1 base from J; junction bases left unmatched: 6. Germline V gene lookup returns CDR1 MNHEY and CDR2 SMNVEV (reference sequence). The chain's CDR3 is CASSVSGTGNTEAFF. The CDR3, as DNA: TGTGCCAGCAGTGTGTCCGGGACAGGGAACACTGAAGCTTTCTTT.

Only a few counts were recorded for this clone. The CDR3 sequence: CASRMAGEGTGELFF. The CDR3 coding sequence is TGTGCCAGTAGAATGGCGGGAGAGGGAACCGGGGAGCTGTTTTTT. The chain has TRBV19 and TRBJ2-2, with 7 bases aligning to TRBD2. The CDR3 contains 15 residues. Germline trimming cut 6 bases from V and 5 bases from J; bases unmatched to any gene: 9. Germline V gene sequence: CDR1 LNHDA, CDR2 SQIVND (reference sequence).

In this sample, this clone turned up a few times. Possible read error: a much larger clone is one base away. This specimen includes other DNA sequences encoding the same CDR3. The CDR3 sequence is CASSLEGQGMNTEAFF. In DNA, the CDR3 is TGTGCCAGCAGCTTGGAGGGACAGGGCATGAACACTGAAGCTTTCTTT. V and J are TRBV5-4 and TRBJ1-1; TRBD1 aligns across 9 bases. There are 16 residues in the CDR3. Germline V gene sequence: CDR1 SGHNT, CDR2 YYREEE (reference sequence). V lost 0 bases and J lost 0; bases outside the gene matches: 3.